These 17 T cell receptor beta chains share one sample of origin, sequenced in a study of yellow fever vaccine responses in identical twins (dated by TCRdb to the late 2010s). The library relied on RT-PCR. TCRdb records Illumina HiSeq 2500 as the sequencer. The public reads were reprocessed in TCRdb via fastp at Q25 and MiXCR, keeping in-frame beta chains. CDR3 protein sequences are deduplicated, and each keeps its most common genes and DNA. The sample contains more than 30,000 distinct CDR3 sequences, 50% to 75% of them found a single time. 4.5% to 5% of the sample belongs to the ten largest clones. The sequencing here drew on T cells from blood (PBMCs), unsorted or a sorted subset (not recorded which), taken before or after yellow fever vaccination (not recorded which). Source of these receptors: a woman between 18 and 30 years old who received the yellow fever vaccine. Donor details come from another sample of the same person, matched by shared clones.

V usage is TRBV7-9 and J usage is TRBJ2-1, with 7 bases lining up with TRBD1. The CDR3 is 13 amino acids. Trimming removed 4 bases from V and 9 bases from J; junction bases left unmatched: 6. Germline CDR1 and CDR2: SEHNR and FQNEAQ (reference sequence). The CDR3 sequence is CASSSRDRGEQFF. As DNA, the CDR3 is TGTGCCAGCAGCTCCCGGGACAGAGGTGAGCAGTTCTTC.

This chain connects TRBV7-2 to TRBJ2-2; D might be TRBD2 (6 bases). The CDR3 extends over 15 amino acids. Trimming shortened V by 4 bases and J by 3 bases, and 12 bases separated the two germline ends. Germline V gives CDR1 SGHTA, CDR2 FQGNSA. CDR3 DNA sequence: TGTGCCAGCAGCTCAGGCCGGAGGGACACCGGGGAGCTGTTTTTT. Residues: CASSSGRRDTGELFF.

This chain uses TRBV11-3 with TRBJ2-1, with a weak D call TRBD1 (6 bases). The CDR3 is 15 amino acids. V lost 5 bases, J lost 0 bases, and 11 bases lay in between. CDR1 and CDR2 (germline): SGHNT, YENEEA. CDR3 nucleotide sequence: TGTGCCAGCAGCCCAGACAGGAGCTCCTACAATGAGCAGTTCTTC. Its protein is CASSPDRSSYNEQFF.

CDR3 DNA: TGTGCCAGCAGGGGACAGGGCACGCAGTATTTT. Encoded protein: CASRGQGTQYF. The genes are TRBV13 and TRBJ2-3, with 9 bases lining up with TRBD1. Germline lookup yields CDR1 PRHDT and CDR2 FYEKMQ (reference sequence). V trimming: 6 bases; J trimming: 9 bases; junction bases outside the gene matches: 1. This CDR3 is 11 amino acids long.

This clonotype was observed a few times. The chain links TRBV14 to TRBJ2-1, with 12 bases fitting TRBD2. Germline-derived CDR1 and CDR2 are SGHDN and FVKESK. V lost 3 bases and J lost 7; bases outside the gene matches: 4. The CDR3 is 15 residues long. CDR3 amino acids: CASSQTSGSLNEQFF. CDR3 in DNA: TGTGCCAGCAGCCAGACTAGCGGGAGCCTTAATGAGCAGTTCTTC.

The rearrangement uses TRBV7-1 and TRBJ2-1; D possibly corresponds to TRBD1 (5 bases). TRBV7-1 falls under the ORF class, with uncertain function. The CDR3 is 14 residues long. The V and J ends lost 5 bases and 1 base respectively, with 9 bases between them. The CDR3 bases are TGTGCCAGCAGCGCAGGGATGTCCTACAATGAGCAGTTCTTC. This codes for CASSAGMSYNEQFF.

V is TRBV11-3 and J is TRBJ2-1; D not resolved. Germline CDR1 and CDR2: SGHNT and YENEEA. V was shortened by 6 bases and J by 2 bases, with 11 bases between the two germline ends. The CDR3 length is 14 residues. The CDR3 loop is CASRKGLTYNEQFF. The CDR3 nucleotides read TGTGCCAGCAGAAAGGGTTTAACCTACAATGAGCAGTTCTTC. The variable domain in full, completed from reference TRBV11-3 and TRBJ2-1, reads EAGVVQSPRYKIIEKKQPVAFWCNPISGHNTLYWYLQNLGQGPELLIRYENEEAVDDSQLPKDRFSAERLKGVDSTLKIQPAELGDSAVYLCASRKGLTYNEQFFGPGTRLTVL.

This clonotype came up once. This sequence joins TRBV13 and TRBJ2-7; tentative D call: TRBD1 (5 bases). The germline V gene encodes CDR1 PRHDT and CDR2 FYEKMQ (reference sequence). V was shortened by 8 bases and J by 2 bases, with 19 bases between the two germline ends. The CDR3 runs to 15 residues. This CDR3 is CASLPGPTSPYEQYV. CDR3 coding DNA: TGTGCCAGCCTCCCAGGGCCAACCTCTCCCTACGAGCAGTACGTC.

V and J are TRBV5-6 and TRBJ2-3, with TRBD2 identical over 7 bases. Trimming cost V 4 bases and J 3 bases; bases outside gene matches: 11. From germline, CDR1 is SGHDT and CDR2 YYEEEE. The CDR3 sequence is 16 residues long. CDR3 bases: TGTGCCAGCAGCCCCATGACTAGCTGGTCTACAGATACGCAGTATTTT. Protein: CASSPMTSWSTDTQYF.

This clonotype has a handful of counts. This chain links TRBV20-1 with TRBJ1-1, with D maybe TRBD1 (6 bases). The CDR3 sequence is 13 residues long. CDR1 DFQATT and CDR2 SNEGSKA come from the germline V gene (reference sequence). The germline V and J ends were trimmed by 2 bases and 5 bases, with 12 bases remaining between them. The CDR3: CSARQGQVTEAFF. The CDR3 nucleotides read TGCAGTGCTAGACAGGGGCAAGTAACTGAAGCTTTCTTT.

V usage is TRBV7-9 and J usage is TRBJ1-2; TRBD1 matches at 7 bases. The CDR3 extends over 15 amino acids. The germline CDR1 and CDR2 sequences are SEHNR and FQNEAQ (reference sequence). V shed 0 bases, J shed 4 bases, and the junction held 5 bases outside the gene matches. The CDR3 here is CASSLARQGLYGYTF. The CDR3 DNA reads TGTGCCAGCAGCTTAGCTAGACAGGGCCTCTATGGCTACACCTTC.

The V gene is TRBV18, the J gene TRBJ1-3, with D possibly being TRBD1 (5 bases). CDR1 is KGHSH and CDR2 is LQKENI in the germline V gene. Trimming took off 1 base at V and 0 bases at J, with 13 bases between the two ends. This CDR3 region has 17 residues. The CDR3 bases are TGTGCCAGCTCACCACGGTTGGACATTCCCTCTGGAAACACCATATATTTT. Its protein is CASSPRLDIPSGNTIYF.

This chain connects TRBV19 to TRBJ1-2, with 7 bases matching TRBD1. This CDR3 is built from 12 residues. Germline V gene data show CDR1 as LNHDA and CDR2 as SQIVND (reference sequence). V gave up 5 bases and J gave up 6 bases; unmatched junction bases: 3. DNA of the CDR3: TGTGCCAGTAGTGCAACAGGGGATGGCTACACCTTC. Translated: CASSATGDGYTF. The variable domain in full, completed from reference TRBV19 and TRBJ1-2, reads DGGITQSPKYLFRKEGQNVTLSCEQNLNHDAMYWYRQDPGQGLRLIYYSQIVNDFQKGDIAEGYSVSREKKESFPLTVTSAQKNPTAFYLCASSATGDGYTFGSGTRLTVV.

The J gene is TRBJ2-3, the V gene TRBV28; maybe TRBD1 (6 bases). The CDR3 totals 15 residues. Germline assignment: CDR1 MDHEN and CDR2 SYDVKM. V lost 1 base and J 3 bases, leaving 11 bases between the germline ends. For the CDR3, the DNA is TGTGCCAGCAGTTTATCAGACAGGAGGACAGATACGCAGTATTTT. Its protein product is CASSLSDRRTDTQYF.

The J gene is TRBJ1-5, the V gene TRBV7-9, with D uncertain. CDR1 is SEHNR and CDR2 is FQNEAQ in the germline V gene (reference sequence). The CDR3 runs to 12 residues. Trimming left V 5 bases short and J 8 bases short, with 10 bases between. The CDR3 sequence is CASSTPREPQHF. CDR3 sequence (DNA): TGTGCCAGCAGCACTCCCAGAGAGCCCCAGCATTTT.

The chain joins TRBV29-1 to TRBJ2-1, with 9 bases fitting TRBD2. The length of the CDR3 is 15 residues. The V segment lost 6 bases and the J segment 8 bases; nucleotides outside the gene matches: 14. Germline CDR1 reads SQVTM; CDR2 reads ANQGSEA. DNA of the CDR3: TGCAGCGTAACGCCTGTGGCGGGAGGGAAATATGAGCAGTTCTTC. Translating gives CSVTPVAGGKYEQFF.

In its sample, this clonotype was seen a few times. The CDR3 loop reads CASSGGRGQVAEAFF. The DNA for the CDR3 is TGTGCCAGCAGTGGGGGCCGGGGCCAGGTCGCTGAAGCTTTCTTT. This chain joins TRBV2 and TRBJ1-1; D possibly corresponds to TRBD1 (5 bases). The CDR3 covers 15 residues. V shed 4 bases and J shed 6 bases, with 18 bases lying between them. The germline gives CDR1 SNHLY, CDR2 FYNNEI.